A single sample is the source of the 2 T cell receptor beta chains below, sequenced in a study of blood T cells in healthy people across ages. A second PCR, run for 7 to 11 cycles, used a sample-barcoded 5' primer plus a J-beta primer mix. TCRdb re-called the 5' RACE reads through MiXCR, storing one row per CDR3 protein. The sample gives roughly 730,000 distinct CDR3 sequences, more than 55% of which show up once; around 24% is in the top ten. Sequenced: blood. These receptors were taken from a man between 35 and 55 years old in good health.

This chain links TRBV14 with TRBJ2-1, with 10 bases fitting TRBD1. The length of the CDR3 is 17 residues. V trimming: 1 base; J trimming: 6 bases; junction bases outside the gene matches: 9. Looked up from germline, CDR1 is SGHDN and CDR2 is FVKESK. For the CDR3, the DNA is TGTGCCAGCAGCCAAGTTCTGGGACAGGGGACACCCAATGAGCAGTTCTTC. Translation gives CASSQVLGQGTPNEQFF.

The chain recombines TRBV7-9 with TRBJ1-2; 7 bases are shared with TRBD1. This CDR3 spans 14 amino acids. After removal of 3 bases from V and 6 bases from J, the junction contained 7 bases not matched to a gene. Per the germline V gene, CDR1 is SEHNR and CDR2 is FQNEAQ (reference sequence). Written as DNA, the CDR3 is TGTGCCAGCAGCTTGGGAAGGGGGCCGGATGGCTACACCTTC. Translating it yields CASSLGRGPDGYTF.